Each of the 20 T cell receptor beta chains below was sequenced from the same sample in a study of blood T cell repertoires in COVID-19 (dated by TCRdb to the early 2020s). The library relied on the immunoSEQ multiplex PCR assay. This is the immuneACCESS table as TCRdb keeps it, with only in-frame sequences that have V and J called. A part of the clones is gone; compared with another copy, unresolved V genes explain less than half, and the rest is unexplained. The sample table lists over 50,000 clones, about 86% of them with a count of one. The top ten clonotypes cover about 12% of the sample. Specimen: peripheral blood. The receptors come from a man aged 65-85 years with active COVID-19.

This chain links TRBV5-1 with TRBJ2-5; 13 bases map to TRBD2. CDR1 and CDR2 from the germline V gene are SGHRS and YFSETQ. The CDR3 contains 15 residues. Trimming cost V 4 bases and J 5 bases; bases outside gene matches: 5. The CDR3: CASSTGTSGDETQYF. In DNA, the CDR3 is TGCGCCAGCAGCACCGGGACTAGCGGGGACGAGACCCAGTACTTC.

The chain links TRBV11-2 to TRBJ1-2, with 7 bases lining up with TRBD1. This CDR3 spans 14 amino acids. The V segment lost 5 bases and the J segment 4 bases; nucleotides outside the gene matches: 7. Germline V lookup: CDR1 SGHAT, CDR2 FQNNGV. Written as DNA, the CDR3 is TGTGCCAGCAGCCCCCGGGACAGATCCTATGGCTACACCTTC. Translated: CASSPRDRSYGYTF. The whole variable domain, remainder taken from reference TRBV11-2 and TRBJ1-2, is EAGVAQSPRYKIIEKRQSVAFWCNPISGHATLYWYQQILGQGPKLLIQFQNNGVVDDSQLPKDRFSAERLKGVDSTLKIQPAKLEDSAVYLCASSPRDRSYGYTFGSGTRLTVV.

This clone showed up just once. The rearrangement joins TRBV4-3 to TRBJ1-1; D may be TRBD1 (5 bases). V lost 0 bases and J 6 bases, leaving 17 bases between the germline ends. The CDR3 runs 16 residues. From germline, CDR1 is LGHNA and CDR2 YSLEER. In DNA, the CDR3 is TGCGCCAGCAGCCAAGATTGGCACCAGGGCCCGGCTGAAGCTTTCTTT. Its translation: CASSQDWHQGPAEAFF.

The V call is TRBV11-1, the J call TRBJ2-3; a weak D match, TRBD2 (5 bases). The V end lost 0 bases, the J end lost 8 bases, and 15 bases lay between the germline ends. The CDR3 covers 15 residues. From germline, CDR1 is SGHAT and CDR2 FQDESV (reference sequence). The CDR3 loop reads CASSLAASEGRTQYF. In DNA, the CDR3 is TGTGCCAGCAGCTTAGCGGCTAGTGAGGGCCGTACGCAGTATTTT.

V usage is TRBV5-1 and J usage is TRBJ2-7, with 9 bases identical to TRBD1. The CDR3 runs 15 residues. From germline, CDR1 is SGHRS and CDR2 YFSETQ. J gave up 1 base and V 4 bases, and 6 bases lay outside the gene matches. The CDR3 DNA is TGCGCCAGCAGCAGAGCCGGGACAGGGTCCTACGAGCAGTACTTC. Protein: CASSRAGTGSYEQYF. Using reference TRBV5-1 and TRBJ2-7 for the parts outside the CDR3, the full variable domain is KAGVTQTPRYLIKTRGQQVTLSCSPISGHRSVSWYQQTPGQGLQFLFEYFSETQRNKGNFPGRFSGRQFSNSRSEMNVSTLELGDSALYLCASSRAGTGSYEQYFGPGTRLTVT.

V usage is TRBV12-3 or TRBV12-4 and J usage is TRBJ1-5; 7 nucleotides match TRBD1. Losses at the gene ends were 7 bases for V and 7 bases for J; bases not matched to a gene: 4. This CDR3 spans 12 amino acids. DNA for the CDR3: TGTGCCAGCACAACAGGGGAGCAGCCCCAGCATTTT. Residues: CASTTGEQPQHF.

The chain carries TRBV5-1 and TRBJ2-3; D is ambiguous. V dropped 5 bases and J dropped 2 bases, with 12 bases sitting between them. In germline, CDR1 is SGHRS, CDR2 YFSETQ. CDR3 length equals 14 residues. CDR3 DNA sequence: TGCGCCAGCAGAGAGCAGGTGTACACAGATACGCAGTATTTT. It codes for CASREQVYTDTQYF. The entire variable domain, with the rest obtained from reference TRBV5-1 and TRBJ2-3, is as follows: KAGVTQTPRYLIKTRGQQVTLSCSPISGHRSVSWYQQTPGQGLQFLFEYFSETQRNKGNFPGRFSGRQFSNSRSEMNVSTLELGDSALYLCASREQVYTDTQYFGPGTRLTVL.

In DNA, the CDR3 is TGTGCCAGTAGTATTTATGACACTGAAGCTTTCTTT. It encodes CASSIYDTEAFF. This chain connects TRBV19 to TRBJ1-1; no reliable D call. The ends were cut back, 3 bases at V and 3 bases at J, with 5 bases in the middle. The CDR3 extends over 12 amino acids. CDR1 and CDR2 from the germline V gene are LNHDA and SQIVND (reference sequence). Filled out from reference TRBV19 and TRBJ1-1, the complete variable domain reads DGGITQSPKYLFRKEGQNVTLSCEQNLNHDAMYWYRQDPGQGLRLIYYSQIVNDFQKGDIAEGYSVSREKKESFPLTVTSAQKNPTAFYLCASSIYDTEAFFGQGTRLTVV.

This sequence joins TRBV30 and TRBJ2-7, with 7 bases matching TRBD1. Germline CDR1 reads GTSNPN; CDR2 reads SVGIG (reference sequence). The trim removed 3 bases at V and 1 base at J, leaving 6 bases unmatched. The CDR3 has 14 residues. This CDR3 reads CAWRRAGGSYEQYF. CDR3 in DNA: TGTGCCTGGAGAAGGGCAGGGGGTTCCTACGAGCAGTACTTC.

This chain connects TRBV7-2 to TRBJ1-5; 7 nucleotides line up with TRBD1. Germline V gene lookup returns CDR1 SGHTA and CDR2 FQGNSA. With V trimmed by 4 bases and J by 4 bases, 1 base remained unmatched. The CDR3 length is 13 residues. CDR3 residues: CASSWTGNQPQHF. CDR3 in DNA: TGTGCCAGCAGCTGGACAGGTAATCAGCCCCAGCATTTT.

This sequence joins TRBV2 and TRBJ1-6; D is unclear. In germline, CDR1 is SNHLY, CDR2 FYNNEI. V was cut by 4 bases and J by 5 bases, with 12 bases left in between. The CDR3 runs to 15 residues. The chain's CDR3 is CASSGVFTNNSPLHF. The CDR3 region has the DNA TGTGCCAGCAGTGGCGTATTCACTAATAATTCACCCCTCCACTTT.

The V gene is TRBV10-2, the J gene TRBJ2-1, with a possible D match to TRBD1 (5 bases). The CDR3 is 15 amino acids. Germline V CDR1 and CDR2: WSHSY, SAAADI. Trimming removed 6 bases at V and 0 bases at J, with 12 bases between. In DNA, the CDR3 is TGCGCCAGCAGGGCCGGTGACAGCTCCTACAATGAGCAGTTCTTC. Protein: CASRAGDSSYNEQFF.

There are a few counts of this clone. V and J are TRBV7-3 and TRBJ1-5; D ambiguous. V lost 0 bases to trimming and J lost 6 bases, with 6 bases between them. Germline V CDR1 and CDR2: SGHTA, FQGTGA. This CDR3 has 13 amino acids. The CDR3 sequence is CASSLTGSQPQHF. Written as DNA, the CDR3 is TGTGCCAGCAGCTTAACGGGGAGTCAGCCCCAGCATTTT.

This clone was seen a single time. The rearrangement uses TRBV6-5 and TRBJ1-2; D gene uncertain. The CDR3 is 12 amino acids. Germline CDR1 and CDR2: MNHEY and SVGAGI. Trimming left V 2 bases short and J 3 bases short, with 4 bases between. CDR3 in DNA: TGTGCCAGCAGTTACGAGGACTATGGCTACACCTTC. As protein: CASSYEDYGYTF.

The chain couples TRBV15 to TRBJ1-4; D unclear. V lost 0 bases, J lost 7 bases, and 12 bases lay in between. The length of the CDR3 is 15 residues. The V gene's germline CDR1 is LNHNV and CDR2 YYDKDF (reference sequence). The CDR3 loop is CATSREGGLSEKLFF. DNA for the CDR3: TGTGCCACCAGCAGAGAGGGAGGTTTGAGTGAAAAACTGTTTTTT.

V is TRBV6-1 and J is TRBJ2-3; D perhaps matches TRBD1 (6 bases). The V end lost 6 bases, the J end lost 0 bases, and 10 bases lay between the germline ends. The CDR3 consists of 14 residues. Germline V gene sequence: CDR1 MNHNS, CDR2 SASEGT. As DNA, the CDR3 is TGTGCCAGCAGCCCAGGACAGAGCACAGATACGCAGTATTTT. Amino acids: CASSPGQSTDTQYF.

This clone was counted once. V is TRBV13 and J is TRBJ2-6; TRBD1 matches at 9 bases. This CDR3 spans 17 amino acids. Per the germline V gene, CDR1 is PRHDT and CDR2 is FYEKMQ (reference sequence). J lost 1 base, V lost 4 bases, and 5 bases had no gene match. CDR3 nucleotides: TGTGCCAGCAGCTCCGGGACAGGGCAATCTGGGGCCAACGTCCTGACTTTC. Encoded protein: CASSSGTGQSGANVLTF.

The chain joins TRBV19 to TRBJ2-2; tentatively, D is TRBD1 (6 bases). This CDR3 has 14 residues. Germline loops: CDR1 LNHDA, CDR2 SQIVND (reference sequence). The V end lost 3 bases, the J end lost 4 bases, and 9 bases lay between the germline ends. DNA of the CDR3: TGTGCCAGTAGTATCAGGGGTGGCACCGGGGAGCTGTTTTTT. This codes for CASSIRGGTGELFF.

The V and J genes are TRBV7-2 and TRBJ1-3, with 7 bases identical to TRBD1. Germline CDR1 reads SGHTA; CDR2 reads FQGNSA. With V trimmed by 2 bases and J by 2 bases, 0 bases remained unmatched. This CDR3 has 14 amino acids. CDR3 bases: TGTGCCAGCAGCTTACAGGGGGCTGGAAACACCATATATTTT. It encodes CASSLQGAGNTIYF.

The gene calls are TRBV5-1 and TRBJ1-1, with TRBD1 as a possible D gene (6 bases). The V gene lost 5 bases and the J gene lost 4 bases, with 12 bases spanning the gap. Germline V gene lookup returns CDR1 SGHRS and CDR2 YFSETQ. The CDR3 is 13 amino acids. The CDR3 is CASSFTGSTEAFF. CDR3 sequence (DNA): TGCGCCAGCAGTTTTACAGGGAGCACTGAAGCTTTCTTT.